Below, 21 T cell receptor beta chains from the same sample are listed, as sequenced in a study of monozygotic twins with inflammatory bowel disease. TCRdb re-analyzed the 5' RACE reads; it lists each CDR3 protein once, without DNA. This listing includes about 380,000 distinct CDR3 sequences. Material: blood. The receptors stem from a human donor with ulcerative colitis or Crohn's disease, or a healthy co-twin of an affected twin (not recorded which).

This rearrangement joins TRBV19 to TRBJ2-3. Germline loops: CDR1 LNHDA, CDR2 SQIVND (reference sequence). The CDR3 is 12 amino acids. The CDR3 sequence is CASKDRTDTQYF.

The chain couples TRBV11-2 to TRBJ2-3; there is no DNA to check the TCRdb D call of TRBD1. Germline lookup yields CDR1 SGHAT and CDR2 FQNNGV. This CDR3 has 15 residues. The CDR3 loop is CASSTSRGSTDTQYF.

This chain joins TRBV7-7 and TRBJ2-1. There are 15 residues in the CDR3. Germline V gives CDR1 SSHAT, CDR2 FNYEAQ (reference sequence). CDR3 region: CASSLAATSYNEQFF. The complete variable domain, with remaining parts taken from reference TRBV7-7 and TRBJ2-1, reads GAGVSQSPRYKVTKRGQDVTLRCDPISSHATLYWYQQALGQGPEFLTYFNYEAQPDKSGLPSDRFSAERPEGSISTLTIQRTEQRDSAMYRCASSLAATSYNEQFFGPGTRLTVL.

The chain combines TRBV4-2 with TRBJ2-7; TCRdb picks TRBD1, but there is no DNA to check that call. Per the germline V gene, CDR1 is LGHNA and CDR2 is YNFKEQ. The CDR3 has 14 residues. This chain's CDR3 is CASSPGGRRNEQYF.

V and J are TRBV5-1 and TRBJ2-3; TCRdb indicates TRBD1, and absent DNA this call remains unverified. CDR3 length equals 16 residues. Germline assignment: CDR1 SGHRS and CDR2 YFSETQ. The CDR3 protein is CASSSGTDRSTDTQYF.

The chain's CDR3 is CAISEAQGEEQYF. The rearrangement joins TRBV10-3 to TRBJ2-7; TCRdb's assignment of TRBD1 cannot be checked, as there is no DNA. This CDR3 is 13 amino acids long. Per the germline V gene, CDR1 is ENHRY and CDR2 is SYGVKD.

This rearrangement joins TRBV30 to TRBJ2-5; as DNA is missing, the TRBD1 call by TCRdb cannot be tested. This CDR3 comprises 14 residues. Germline V gene data show CDR1 as GTSNPN and CDR2 as SVGIG (reference sequence). CDR3 in amino acids: CAWDSGTGLETQYF.

The gene calls are TRBV30 and TRBJ2-3. CDR1 GTSNPN and CDR2 SVGIG come from the germline V gene (reference sequence). CDR3 length: 11 residues. CDR3 in amino acids: CAWSPQDTQYF.

V usage is TRBV7-9 and J usage is TRBJ2-5; as DNA is missing, the TRBD1 call by TCRdb cannot be tested. CDR3 length: 14 amino acids. Per the germline V gene, CDR1 is SEHNR and CDR2 is FQNEAQ (reference sequence). CDR3 protein: CASSLEPGQETQYF.

The chain uses TRBV20-1 and TRBJ2-3; TCRdb's D call, TRBD1, is unchecked because there is no DNA. There are 13 residues in the CDR3. Germline loops: CDR1 DFQATT, CDR2 SNEGSKA (reference sequence). This CDR3 reads CSVRGGSADTQYF.

The chain links TRBV5-1 to TRBJ2-6. Per germline, CDR1 SGHRS and CDR2 YFSETQ. The CDR3 covers 14 residues. CDR3 in amino acids: CASTLSAGANVLTF.

The gene calls are TRBV7-3 and TRBJ2-5; TCRdb names TRBD1, which stays unverified in the absence of DNA. Germline lookup yields CDR1 SGHTA and CDR2 FQGTGA. The CDR3 consists of 17 residues. This CDR3 is CASSRRAAGHRQETQYF.

The rearrangement uses TRBV20-1 and TRBJ2-2; lacking DNA, the TRBD1 call made by TCRdb goes unchecked. The CDR3 has 13 residues. CDR1 is DFQATT and CDR2 is SNEGSKA in the germline V gene (reference sequence). This chain's CDR3 is CSAGAPNTGELFF.

The chain is built from TRBV4-2 and TRBJ2-3. This CDR3 is 15 amino acids long. CDR1 LGHNA and CDR2 YNFKEQ come from the germline V gene. CDR3 sequence reads: CASSPLTDRTDTQYF.

The J gene is TRBJ1-1, the V gene TRBV12-5; checking the TCRdb D call of TRBD1 is not possible without DNA. The CDR3 covers 15 residues. Germline values: CDR1 LGHNT, CDR2 FRNRAP. CDR3 region: CASGLTGAGYTEAFF.

This rearrangement joins TRBV18 to TRBJ1-3. The CDR3 spans 16 residues. In germline, CDR1 is KGHSH, CDR2 LQKENI. CDR3 region: CASSPPGGFGGNTIYF.

The chain carries TRBV5-1 and TRBJ1-3. CDR1 and CDR2 (germline): SGHRS, YFSETQ. The CDR3 is made up of 15 amino acids. CDR3 residues: CASSLGRGSGNTIYF.

V and J are TRBV7-6 and TRBJ1-5; TCRdb names TRBD1, which stays unverified in the absence of DNA. This CDR3 contains 16 residues. Germline CDR1 is SGHVS and CDR2 is FNYEAQ. CDR3 amino acids: CASSPLGGFSNQPQHF.

CDR3 amino acids: CASSQDLGEYTF. J is TRBJ1-2 and V is TRBV4-1. CDR1 MGHRA and CDR2 YSYEKL come from the germline V gene. CDR3 length: 12 amino acids.

This chain joins TRBV7-2 and TRBJ1-4. There are 13 residues in the CDR3. The germline CDR1 and CDR2 sequences are SGHTA and FQGNSA. The CDR3 loop reads CASSFSTNEKLFF.

V and J are TRBV27 and TRBJ1-2; TCRdb's D call of TRBD1 is untestable without DNA. The CDR3 has 14 amino acids. Germline V lookup: CDR1 MNHEY, CDR2 SMNVEV (reference sequence). The CDR3 here is CASSPRERGYGYTF.